These 28 T cell receptor beta chains were all obtained from the same sample, sequenced in a study of cytomegalovirus exposure and HLA in healthy donors. Both 60 Vbeta primers and 13 Jbeta primers went into the PCR. Some clones are missing from TCRdb's copy, which holds only in-frame ones; the method was immunoSEQ multiplex PCR. The repertoire holds 90,000 to 120,000 clones, with 74% as singletons. The source material was PBMCs. The receptor set was obtained from a middle-aged woman in good health and CMV-seropositive.

CDR3 bases: TGTGCCCTCGGCGTCGGGGAGAGCACCGGGGAGCTGTTTTTT. This codes for CALGVGESTGELFF. V gene TRBV21-1 combines with J gene TRBJ2-2; no DNA check was done on the table's D call, TRBD2. TRBV21-1 is noted as a pseudogene. This CDR3 has 14 amino acids.

The chain has TRBV9 and TRBJ2-7; D gene uncertain. V gave up 2 bases and J gave up 6 bases, with 12 bases separating them. The CDR3 has 13 amino acids. CDR1 and CDR2 from the germline V gene are SGDLS and YYNGEE. CDR3 residues: CASSVRPLGEQYF. The CDR3 coding sequence is TGTGCCAGCAGCGTGAGGCCATTGGGCGAGCAGTACTTC. Drawing the rest from reference TRBV9 and TRBJ2-7, the complete variable domain is DSGVTQTPKHLITATGQRVTLRCSPRSGDLSVYWYQQSLDQGLQFLIQYYNGEERAKGNILERFSAQQFPDLHSELNLSSLELGDSALYFCASSVRPLGEQYFGPGTRLTVT.

The V call is TRBV5-6, the J call TRBJ2-7, with 8 nucleotides matching TRBD1. The CDR3 is made up of 16 amino acids. Germline CDR1 and CDR2: SGHDT and YYEEEE. J lost 0 bases, V lost 4 bases, and 9 bases had no gene match. The CDR3 spells CASSKAAGTGSYEQYF. In DNA form, the CDR3 reads TGTGCCAGCAGCAAAGCGGCCGGGACAGGCTCCTACGAGCAGTACTTC.

This chain joins TRBV13 and TRBJ2-3, with TRBD2 identical over 11 bases. V shed 2 bases, J shed 0 bases, and the junction held 10 bases outside the gene matches. The CDR3 contains 19 residues. Germline lookup yields CDR1 PRHDT and CDR2 FYEKMQ (reference sequence). CDR3 in DNA: TGTGCCAGCAGCTTACGGGCCCTAGCGGGGGGCCTTAGCACAGATACGCAGTATTTT. Its protein is CASSLRALAGGLSTDTQYF.

This clone has more than one count but fewer than ten. V is TRBV6-6 and J is TRBJ1-5; D is uncertain. Germline values: CDR1 MNHNY, CDR2 SVGAGI (reference sequence). V lost 2 bases and J lost 6, with 17 bases in between. The CDR3 has 16 residues. The CDR3 DNA reads TGTGCCAGCAGTTACCCTCCGATCCGGGGTTCTCAGCCCCAGCATTTT. This encodes CASSYPPIRGSQPQHF.

The chain is built from TRBV19 and TRBJ1-1, with D perhaps TRBD1 (6 bases). V lost 7 bases and J 5 bases, leaving 14 bases between the germline ends. The CDR3 runs 13 residues. CDR1 and CDR2 (germline): LNHDA, SQIVND (reference sequence). The CDR3 loop is CASIALRGTEAFF. The CDR3 DNA sequence: TGTGCCAGTATCGCCTTAAGGGGGACTGAAGCTTTCTTT.

The chain carries TRBV7-8 and TRBJ2-2; 14 bases are shared with TRBD2. CDR3 length: 18 residues. V shed 2 bases and J 5 bases; nucleotides not matched to a gene: 7. CDR1 is SGHVS, CDR2 FQNEAQ, per germline. The CDR3 sequence is CASSLRLAGGLGTGELFF. Written as DNA, the CDR3 is TGTGCCAGCAGCTTAAGACTAGCGGGGGGGCTCGGAACCGGGGAGCTGTTTTTT.

This chain joins TRBV29-1 and TRBJ2-4; possibly TRBD2 for D (7 bases). Germline assignment: CDR1 SQVTM and CDR2 ANQGSEA. V lost 6 bases and J lost 11, with 23 bases in between. This CDR3 spans 14 amino acids. CDR3 loop: CSVWGGGALSVQYF. The CDR3 DNA follows: TGCAGCGTGTGGGGAGGGGGGGCCCTAAGCGTTCAGTACTTC.

The J gene is TRBJ2-7, the V gene TRBV5-1; tentative D call: TRBD1 (6 bases). The germline CDR1 and CDR2 sequences are SGHRS and YFSETQ. CDR3 length equals 13 residues. Trimming took 3 bases from V and 6 from J, leaving 13 bases between them. CDR3 bases: TGCGCCAGCAGCTCCCGGGACACCCGCGAGCAGTACTTC. Its protein product is CASSSRDTREQYF.

The V gene is TRBV7-2, the J gene TRBJ2-3; 9 bases line up with TRBD2. CDR3 length equals 18 residues. Per the germline V gene, CDR1 is SGHTA and CDR2 is FQGNSA. Trimming took 1 base from V and 0 from J; bases not matched to a gene: 8. The DNA for the CDR3 is TGTGCCAGCAGCTTAGGTGATAGCGGGGGATACAGCACAGATACGCAGTATTTT. Its protein is CASSLGDSGGYSTDTQYF.

The rearrangement joins TRBV6-5 to TRBJ1-1, with no clear D. The CDR3 extends over 15 amino acids. The V end was cut by 7 bases, the J end by 3 bases, with 18 bases between. Germline lookup yields CDR1 MNHEY and CDR2 SVGAGI. For the CDR3, the DNA is TGTGCCAGCAAACCGACCGGCAGGCTCCACACTGAAGCTTTCTTT. It is translated as CASKPTGRLHTEAFF.

The chain has TRBV5-1 and TRBJ1-5; TRBD1 might be the D (6 bases). Trimming took off 4 bases at V and 7 bases at J, with 12 bases between the two ends. The germline CDR1 and CDR2 sequences are SGHRS and YFSETQ. CDR3 length equals 13 residues. CDR3 DNA sequence: TGCGCCAGCAGCGAGGGGGTCGGGCAGCCCCAGCATTTT. This translates into CASSEGVGQPQHF.

V gene TRBV4-1 combines with J gene TRBJ1-6; no clear D gene. Per the germline V gene, CDR1 is MGHRA and CDR2 is YSYEKL. The CDR3 has 16 residues. The V and J ends lost 1 base and 2 bases respectively, with 9 bases between them. The DNA of the CDR3 is TGCGCCAGCAGCCAAGTGGCAGGTCCCTATAATTCACCCCTCCACTTT. Translating it yields CASSQVAGPYNSPLHF.

This clone appeared a single time. This chain joins TRBV10-2 and TRBJ1-5; 7 nucleotides match TRBD1. Germline assignment: CDR1 WSHSY and CDR2 SAAADI. V shed 4 bases, J shed 2 bases, and the junction held 11 bases outside the gene matches. The CDR3 has 17 residues. This CDR3 is CASSGARQGGGNQPQHF. The CDR3 DNA is TGCGCCAGCAGTGGGGCCCGACAGGGTGGCGGCAATCAGCCCCAGCATTTT.

This clone has more than one count but fewer than ten. The sample has other DNA sequences that encode this CDR3 too. V and J are TRBV7-2 and TRBJ2-7, with a tentative D call TRBD2 (6 bases). CDR3 length: 15 residues. V was clipped by 5 bases and J by 1 base, with 15 bases between them. Germline V gene lookup returns CDR1 SGHTA and CDR2 FQGNSA. The CDR3 spells CASSPNLGGSYEQYF. In DNA, the CDR3 is TGTGCCAGCAGCCCTAATTTGGGGGGTTCCTACGAGCAGTACTTC.

This clone turned up a few times. The chain uses TRBV7-9 and TRBJ2-5; TRBD2 is a possible D gene (6 bases). Trimming left V 0 bases short and J 10 bases short, with 6 bases between. The length of the CDR3 is 11 residues. In germline, CDR1 is SEHNR, CDR2 FQNEAQ (reference sequence). The CDR3 nucleotides are TGTGCCAGCAGCTTAGCGGGGGGCCAGTACTTC. Its translation: CASSLAGGQYF.

The chain employs TRBV9 and TRBJ1-2; D may be TRBD1 (6 bases). This CDR3 spans 15 amino acids. Trimming removed 1 base at V and 4 bases at J, with 14 bases between. Germline-derived CDR1 and CDR2 are SGDLS and YYNGEE. The CDR3 loop reads CASSVYTQGRYGYTF. The CDR3, as DNA: TGTGCCAGCAGCGTATATACACAGGGACGCTATGGCTACACCTTC.

In DNA, the CDR3 is TGTGCCTGGAGTCGGGGTAAAGATCAGCCCCAGCATTTT. Translating gives CAWSRGKDQPQHF. This chain connects TRBV30 to TRBJ1-5; D not resolved. Germline assignment: CDR1 GTSNPN and CDR2 SVGIG (reference sequence). V lost 2 bases to trimming and J lost 5 bases, with 10 bases between them. The CDR3 runs 13 residues.

The V call is TRBV18, the J call TRBJ1-1; D call uncertain. Germline CDR1 KGHSH, CDR2 LQKENI. With 2 bases removed from V and 1 base from J, the gap between germline ends came to 5 bases. The CDR3 loop spans 13 amino acids. In DNA, the CDR3 is TGTGCCAGCTCACCATCAGGGAACACTGAAGCTTTCTTT. Its protein product is CASSPSGNTEAFF.

The CDR3 DNA is TGTGCCTGGAGTAGGCTAGCGGGGGGCCCCTCTCTTTCCTACGAGCAGTACTTC. Translating it yields CAWSRLAGGPSLSYEQYF. The chain couples TRBV30 to TRBJ2-7; the match to TRBD2 covers 11 bases. The CDR3 is made up of 18 amino acids. Looked up from germline, CDR1 is GTSNPN and CDR2 is SVGIG (reference sequence). The V segment lost 2 bases and the J segment 1 base; nucleotides outside the gene matches: 13.

This rearrangement joins TRBV5-1 to TRBJ2-1; TRBD2 aligns across 12 bases. Germline CDR1 SGHRS, CDR2 YFSETQ. After removal of 6 bases from V and 5 bases from J, the junction contained 3 bases not matched to a gene. This CDR3 has 14 amino acids. The CDR3 DNA sequence: TGCGCCAGCAAGACTAGCGGGGGAAACAATGAGCAGTTCTTC. Encoded protein: CASKTSGGNNEQFF.

J is TRBJ2-2 and V is TRBV18; D is uncertain. CDR1 and CDR2 from the germline V gene are KGHSH and LQKENI. V lost 6 bases to trimming and J lost 4 bases, with 15 bases between them. The CDR3 is 15 amino acids. The CDR3 loop is CASSPSRRGTGELFF. CDR3 nucleotides: TGTGCCAGCTCCCCCTCCAGAAGAGGCACCGGGGAGCTGTTTTTT.

The V call is TRBV30, the J call TRBJ1-2; 8 positions agree with TRBD1. The germline V gene encodes CDR1 GTSNPN and CDR2 SVGIG (reference sequence). This CDR3 is built from 15 residues. V was pared by 0 bases and J by 2 bases, with 5 bases of the junction left unmatched. CDR3 in amino acids: CAWSVGGQANYGYTF. The CDR3 DNA reads TGTGCCTGGAGTGTAGGGGGACAGGCGAACTATGGCTACACCTTC.

This clone was seen a handful of times. The chain uses TRBV4-1 and TRBJ1-5; 12 nucleotides match TRBD1. CDR1 is MGHRA and CDR2 is YSYEKL in the germline V gene. The CDR3 is 20 residues long. Trimming removed 3 bases from V and 4 bases from J; junction bases left unmatched: 16. The CDR3 sequence: CASSQETGTGGAVGNQPQHF. The CDR3 nucleotides read TGCGCCAGCAGCCAGGAAACCGGGACAGGGGGCGCGGTGGGTAATCAGCCCCAGCATTTT.

This clone was picked up a small number of times. The genes are TRBV7-9 and TRBJ1-1; D remains ambiguous. With 5 bases removed from V and 1 base from J, the gap between germline ends came to 8 bases. CDR1 and CDR2 from the germline V gene are SEHNR and FQNEAQ (reference sequence). The CDR3 covers 13 residues. Here the CDR3 DNA reads TGTGCCAGCAGCCGGACTGAGAACACTGAAGCTTTCTTT. Encoded protein: CASSRTENTEAFF.

The chain recombines TRBV25-1 with TRBJ2-5, with a weak D call TRBD2 (5 bases). Trimming took off 10 bases at V and 0 bases at J, with 6 bases between the two ends. This CDR3 is 11 amino acids long. The V gene's germline CDR1 is MGHDK and CDR2 SYGVNS. CDR3 bases: TGTGCCACCGGGAACCAAGAGACCCAGTACTTC. Translation gives CATGNQETQYF. Full variable domain (outside the CDR3, taken from reference TRBV25-1 and TRBJ2-5): EADIYQTPRYLVIGTGKKITLECSQTMGHDKMYWYQQDPGMELHLIHYSYGVNSTEKGDLSSESTVSRIRTEHFPLTLESARPSHTSQYLCATGNQETQYFGPGTRLLVL.

This clone was detected only once. The chain is built from TRBV30 and TRBJ1-2; possibly TRBD1 for D (6 bases). Per the germline V gene, CDR1 is GTSNPN and CDR2 is SVGIG (reference sequence). The CDR3 length is 13 residues. V dropped 2 bases and J dropped 5 bases, with 12 bases sitting between them. DNA of the CDR3: TGTGCCTGGAGTACCCAAACAGGGTATGGCTACACCTTC. Translation: CAWSTQTGYGYTF.

This clone turned up a few times. In DNA, the CDR3 is TGTGCCAGCAGCGTTAGGGGCGAAAGCTCCTACAATGAGCAGTTCTTC. This gives the protein CASSVRGESSYNEQFF. The V and J genes are TRBV7-9 and TRBJ2-1; D is perhaps TRBD1 (5 bases). Germline V CDR1 and CDR2: SEHNR, FQNEAQ (reference sequence). CDR3 length: 16 residues. The V gene lost 5 bases and the J gene lost 0 bases, with 14 bases spanning the gap.